This passage covers 10 T cell receptor beta chains from one sample sequenced in a study of T and B cells in COVID-19 patients. TRB was amplified from about 260-540 ng of blood genomic DNA. BIOMED2 TRB-A/B primer pools were used in multiplex TRB PCR. TCRdb reprocessed the multiplex PCR reads via MiXCR and lists one record per CDR3 protein. Here the sample spans about 8,400 distinct CDR3 sequences, more than 20% being singletons. The sequenced material came from blood. Receptors originate from a human donor who had recovered from COVID-19.

This clonotype has a handful of counts. V usage is TRBV12-3 or TRBV12-4 and J usage is TRBJ2-5; 9 positions match TRBD2. With V trimmed by 6 bases and J by 0 bases, 8 bases remained unmatched. The CDR3 covers 16 residues. This CDR3 reads CASRRGASGDQETQYF. The DNA of the CDR3 is TGTGCCAGCAGGAGGGGGGCTAGCGGGGACCAAGAGACCCAGTACTTC.

This clonotype was counted ten times or more. The chain combines TRBV6-2 or TRBV6-3 with TRBJ2-7, with D maybe TRBD1 (5 bases). The V gene lost 6 bases and the J gene lost 1 base, with 10 bases spanning the gap. The germline V gene encodes CDR1 MNHEY and CDR2 SVGEGT. The CDR3 covers 13 residues. The CDR3 bases are TGTGCCAGCAGCCTACAGGTATCCTACGAGCAGTACTTC. It specifies CASSLQVSYEQYF.

This clonotype was detected a few times. The chain uses TRBV6-2 or TRBV6-3 and TRBJ2-5; D perhaps matches TRBD2 (6 bases). The germline gives CDR1 MNHEY, CDR2 SVGEGT. Trimming pared 2 bases from V and 5 bases from J, leaving 18 bases between. This CDR3 is built from 16 residues. The CDR3 DNA reads as TGTGCCAGCAGTTACACTTCGGGGACTGGGAAGGAGACCCAGTACTTC. Translated, it gives CASSYTSGTGKETQYF.

A word on this clonotype: This clone may be a read error of a much larger clone one base away. The chain recombines TRBV5-6 with TRBJ1-2; the match to TRBD1 covers 8 bases. The CDR3 runs to 14 residues. V was clipped by 2 bases and J by 2 bases; unmatched bases: 2. Germline-derived CDR1 and CDR2 are SGHDT and YYEEEE. The CDR3 here is CASSLRDRNYGYTF. DNA for the CDR3: TGTGCCAGCAGCTTACGGGACAGGAACTATGGCTACACCTTC.

In its sample, this clonotype was seen many times. The chain is built from TRBV18 and TRBJ1-5; 7 nucleotides align to TRBD1. CDR3 length: 14 residues. The V gene's germline CDR1 is KGHSH and CDR2 LQKENI. The V and J ends lost 6 bases and 4 bases, in that order; junction bases with no gene match: 6. The CDR3 region has the DNA TGTGCCAGCTCTCAAGGGACAGCAAATCAGCCCCAGCATTTT. Residues: CASSQGTANQPQHF.

This clonotype is classed as medium-sized. The gene calls are TRBV19 and TRBJ1-5; no clear D. The CDR3 runs 12 residues. Germline assignment: CDR1 LNHDA and CDR2 SQIVND (reference sequence). Trimming cost V 2 bases and J 6 bases, with 5 bases left between them. This CDR3 reads CASSISSQPQHF. DNA of the CDR3: TGTGCCAGTAGTATATCCAGTCAGCCCCAGCATTTT. Drawing the rest from reference TRBV19 and TRBJ1-5, the complete variable domain is DGGITQSPKYLFRKEGQNVTLSCEQNLNHDAMYWYRQDPGQGLRLIYYSQIVNDFQKGDIAEGYSVSREKKESFPLTVTSAQKNPTAFYLCASSISSQPQHFGDGTRLSIL.

This clonotype was found many times. The V call is TRBV18, the J call TRBJ2-3; perhaps TRBD2 as D (6 bases). V lost 2 bases, J lost 1 base, and 25 bases lay in between. Germline V CDR1 and CDR2: KGHSH, LQKENI. This CDR3 has 20 amino acids. The chain's CDR3 is CASSPALGGAAPQGTDTQYF. Here the CDR3 DNA reads TGTGCCAGCTCACCAGCGCTCGGGGGAGCCGCCCCTCAGGGCACAGATACGCAGTATTTT.

This clonotype was recorded a few times. The J gene is TRBJ2-3, the V gene TRBV5-1; 9 bases line up with TRBD2. V lost 0 bases, J lost 3 bases, and 14 bases stayed unmatched. The CDR3 spans 19 residues. Germline CDR1 and CDR2: SGHRS and YFSETQ. CDR3 sequence (DNA): TGCGCCAGCAGCTTGGTTATGACCTTCCAGCGGGGGGCAACAGATACGCAGTATTTT. This sequence encodes CASSLVMTFQRGATDTQYF.

This clonotype is classed as medium-sized. V gene TRBV6-5 combines with J gene TRBJ2-7; D is possibly TRBD1 or TRBD2 (6 bases each). The CDR3 has 14 amino acids. Between the trimmed V and J ends, which lost 7 bases and 0 bases, there was a span of 13 bases. In germline, CDR1 is MNHEY, CDR2 SVGAGI. The CDR3 sequence is CASTKGGRSYEQYF. The CDR3 coding sequence is TGTGCCAGCACCAAGGGGGGACGCTCCTACGAGCAGTACTTC.

Relative to its sample, this clonotype is medium-sized. This chain connects TRBV29-1 to TRBJ2-1; weak D call: TRBD1 (5 bases). Germline V lookup: CDR1 SQVTM, CDR2 ANQGSEA. V was cut by 4 bases and J by 0 bases, with 19 bases left in between. The CDR3 is 17 amino acids. Written as DNA, the CDR3 is TGCAGCGTTGTTAGAACAGGCCCACGTAGCTCCTACAATGAGCAGTTCTTC. Its translation is CSVVRTGPRSSYNEQFF.